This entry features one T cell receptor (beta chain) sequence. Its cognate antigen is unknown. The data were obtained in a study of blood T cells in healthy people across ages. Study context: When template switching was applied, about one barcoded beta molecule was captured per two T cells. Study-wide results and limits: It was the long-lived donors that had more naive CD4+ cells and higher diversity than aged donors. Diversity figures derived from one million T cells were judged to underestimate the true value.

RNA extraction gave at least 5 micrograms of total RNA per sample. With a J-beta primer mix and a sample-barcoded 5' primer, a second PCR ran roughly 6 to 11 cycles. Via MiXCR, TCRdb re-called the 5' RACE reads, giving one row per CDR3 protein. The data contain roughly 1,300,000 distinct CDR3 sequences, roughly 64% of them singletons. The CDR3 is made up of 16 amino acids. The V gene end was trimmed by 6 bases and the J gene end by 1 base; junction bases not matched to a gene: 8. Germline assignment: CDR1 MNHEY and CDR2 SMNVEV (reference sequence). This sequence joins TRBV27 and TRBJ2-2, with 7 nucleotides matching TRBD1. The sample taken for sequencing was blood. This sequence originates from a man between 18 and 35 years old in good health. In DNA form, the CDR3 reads TGTGCCAGCAGCCCACTCCGGGACAGGAACACCGGGGAGCTGTTTTTT. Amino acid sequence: CASSPLRDRNTGELFF.